This T cell receptor beta chain originates from a study of OX40 agonist ivuxolimab in advanced cancers. TCRdb keeps only in-frame clones here, not all; method: immunoSEQ multiplex PCR. The sample consists of around 67,000 clones, about 83% of them appearing once. This specimen was CD4+ or CD8+ T cells sorted from blood, taken in a trial of the OX40 agonist ivuxolimab. The TCR comes from an adult with an advanced solid tumor such as melanoma, head and neck, liver or kidney cancer.

CDR3 residues: CASSIDNYGYTF. For the CDR3, the DNA is TGTGCCAGTAGTATAGATAACTATGGCTACACCTTC. The J gene is TRBJ1-2, the V gene TRBV19; D not resolved. This CDR3 spans 12 amino acids. The germline gives CDR1 LNHDA, CDR2 SQIVND (reference sequence). Trimming left V 0 bases short and J 1 base short, with 0 bases between.